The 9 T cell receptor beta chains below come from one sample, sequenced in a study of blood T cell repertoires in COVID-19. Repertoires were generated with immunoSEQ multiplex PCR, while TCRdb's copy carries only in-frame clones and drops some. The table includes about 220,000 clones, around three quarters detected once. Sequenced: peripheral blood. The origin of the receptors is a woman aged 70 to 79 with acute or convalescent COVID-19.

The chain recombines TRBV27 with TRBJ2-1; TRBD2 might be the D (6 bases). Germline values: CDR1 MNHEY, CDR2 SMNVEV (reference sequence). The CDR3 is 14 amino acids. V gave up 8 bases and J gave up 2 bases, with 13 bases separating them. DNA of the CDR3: TGTGCCAGCGGCCGGGGGATAACCTACAATGAGCAGTTCTTC. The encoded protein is CASGRGITYNEQFF.

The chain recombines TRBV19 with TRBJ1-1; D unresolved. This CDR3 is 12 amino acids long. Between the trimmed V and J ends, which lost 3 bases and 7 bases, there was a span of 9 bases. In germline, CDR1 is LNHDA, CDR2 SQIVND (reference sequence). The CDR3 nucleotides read TGTGCCAGTAGTATTGGGGAGGGTGAAGCTTTCTTT. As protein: CASSIGEGEAFF.

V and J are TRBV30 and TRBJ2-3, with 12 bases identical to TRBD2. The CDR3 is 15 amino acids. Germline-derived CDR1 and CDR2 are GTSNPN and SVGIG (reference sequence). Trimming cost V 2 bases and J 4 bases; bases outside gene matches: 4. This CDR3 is CAWSLAGGYSDTQYF. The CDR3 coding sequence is TGTGCCTGGAGTCTAGCGGGGGGGTACTCAGATACGCAGTATTTT. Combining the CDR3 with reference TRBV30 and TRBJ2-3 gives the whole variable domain SQTIHQWPATLVQPVGSPLSLECTVEGTSNPNLYWYRQAAGRGLQLLFYSVGIGQISSEVPQNLSASRPQDRQFILSSKKLLLSDSGFYLCAWSLAGGYSDTQYFGPGTRLTVL.

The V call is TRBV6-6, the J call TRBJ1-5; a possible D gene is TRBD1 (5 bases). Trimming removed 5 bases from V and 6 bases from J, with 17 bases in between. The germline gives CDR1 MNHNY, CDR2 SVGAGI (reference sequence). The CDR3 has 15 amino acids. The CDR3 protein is CASSPWGDRGQPQHF. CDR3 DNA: TGTGCCAGCAGTCCGTGGGGGGACCGGGGTCAGCCCCAGCATTTT.

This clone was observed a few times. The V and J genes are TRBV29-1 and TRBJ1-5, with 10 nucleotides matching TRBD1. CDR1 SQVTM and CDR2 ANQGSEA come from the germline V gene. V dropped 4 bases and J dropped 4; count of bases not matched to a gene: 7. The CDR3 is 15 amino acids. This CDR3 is CSVAYGTGDNQPQHF. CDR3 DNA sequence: TGCAGCGTTGCATACGGGACAGGGGATAATCAGCCCCAGCATTTT.

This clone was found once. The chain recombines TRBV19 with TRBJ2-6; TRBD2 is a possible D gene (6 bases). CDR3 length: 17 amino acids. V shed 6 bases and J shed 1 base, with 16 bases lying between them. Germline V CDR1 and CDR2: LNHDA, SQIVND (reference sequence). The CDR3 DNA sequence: TGTGCCAGTAGAAGGAGGGTCGCAGTATCTGGGGCCAACGTCCTGACTTTC. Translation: CASRRRVAVSGANVLTF. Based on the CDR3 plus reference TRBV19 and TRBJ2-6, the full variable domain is DGGITQSPKYLFRKEGQNVTLSCEQNLNHDAMYWYRQDPGQGLRLIYYSQIVNDFQKGDIAEGYSVSREKKESFPLTVTSAQKNPTAFYLCASRRRVAVSGANVLTFGAGSRLTVL.

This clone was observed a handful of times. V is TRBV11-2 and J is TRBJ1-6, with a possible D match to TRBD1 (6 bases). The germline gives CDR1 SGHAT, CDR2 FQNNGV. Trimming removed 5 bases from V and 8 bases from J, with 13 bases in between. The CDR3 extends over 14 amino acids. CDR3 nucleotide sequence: TGTGCCAGCAGCCCGGACAGTAGTTATTCACCCCTCCACTTT. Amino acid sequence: CASSPDSSYSPLHF.

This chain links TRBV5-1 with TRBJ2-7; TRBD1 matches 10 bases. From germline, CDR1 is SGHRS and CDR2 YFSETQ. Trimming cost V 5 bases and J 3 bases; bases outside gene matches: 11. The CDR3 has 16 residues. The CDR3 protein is CASRSGRDRGDYEQYF. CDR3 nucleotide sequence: TGCGCCAGCAGGTCAGGACGGGACAGGGGTGACTACGAGCAGTACTTC. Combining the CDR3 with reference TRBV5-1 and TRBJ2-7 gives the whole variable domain KAGVTQTPRYLIKTRGQQVTLSCSPISGHRSVSWYQQTPGQGLQFLFEYFSETQRNKGNFPGRFSGRQFSNSRSEMNVSTLELGDSALYLCASRSGRDRGDYEQYFGPGTRLTVT.

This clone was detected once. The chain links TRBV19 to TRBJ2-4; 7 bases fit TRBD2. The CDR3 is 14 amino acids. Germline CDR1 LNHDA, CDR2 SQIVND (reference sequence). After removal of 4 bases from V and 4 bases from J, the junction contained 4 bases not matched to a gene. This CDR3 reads CASSKPGGKNIQYF. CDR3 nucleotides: TGTGCCAGTAGTAAACCGGGGGGTAAAAACATTCAGTACTTC. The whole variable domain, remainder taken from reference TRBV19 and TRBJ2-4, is DGGITQSPKYLFRKEGQNVTLSCEQNLNHDAMYWYRQDPGQGLRLIYYSQIVNDFQKGDIAEGYSVSREKKESFPLTVTSAQKNPTAFYLCASSKPGGKNIQYFGAGTRLSVL.